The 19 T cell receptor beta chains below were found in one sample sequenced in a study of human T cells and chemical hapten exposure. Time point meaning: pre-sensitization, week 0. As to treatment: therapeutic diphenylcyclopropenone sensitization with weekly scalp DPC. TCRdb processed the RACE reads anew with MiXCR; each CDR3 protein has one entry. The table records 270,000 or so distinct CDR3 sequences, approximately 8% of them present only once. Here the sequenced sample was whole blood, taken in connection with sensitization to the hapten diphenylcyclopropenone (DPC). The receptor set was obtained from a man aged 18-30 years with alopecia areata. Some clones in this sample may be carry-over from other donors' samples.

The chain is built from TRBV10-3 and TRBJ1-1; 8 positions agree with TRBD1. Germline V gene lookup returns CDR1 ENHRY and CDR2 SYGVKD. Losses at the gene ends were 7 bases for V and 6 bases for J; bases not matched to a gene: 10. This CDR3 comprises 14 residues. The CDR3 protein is CAITRTGGNAEAFF. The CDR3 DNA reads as TGTGCCATCACCCGAACAGGGGGTAACGCTGAAGCTTTCTTT.

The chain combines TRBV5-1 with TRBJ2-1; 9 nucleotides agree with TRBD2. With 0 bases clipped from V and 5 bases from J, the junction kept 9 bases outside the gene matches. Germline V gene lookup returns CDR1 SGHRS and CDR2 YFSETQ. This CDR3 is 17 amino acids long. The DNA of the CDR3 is TGCGCCAGCAGCTTGGTCCGCGGAGCGGGGGGTAACAATGAGCAGTTCTTC. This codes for CASSLVRGAGGNNEQFF.

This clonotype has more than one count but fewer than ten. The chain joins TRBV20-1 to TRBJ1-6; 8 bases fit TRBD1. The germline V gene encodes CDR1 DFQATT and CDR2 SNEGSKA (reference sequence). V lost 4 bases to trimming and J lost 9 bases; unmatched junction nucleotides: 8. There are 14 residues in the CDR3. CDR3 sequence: CSATSGGPGSPLHF. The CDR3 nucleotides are TGCAGTGCTACCTCAGGGGGCCCCGGTTCACCCCTCCACTTT.

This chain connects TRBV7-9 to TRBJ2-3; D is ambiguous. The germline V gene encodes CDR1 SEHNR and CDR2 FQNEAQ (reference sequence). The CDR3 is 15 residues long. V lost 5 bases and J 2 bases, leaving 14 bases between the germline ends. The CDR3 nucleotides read TGTGCCAGCAGCCCGGACCGGCACTCCACAGATACGCAGTATTTT. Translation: CASSPDRHSTDTQYF.

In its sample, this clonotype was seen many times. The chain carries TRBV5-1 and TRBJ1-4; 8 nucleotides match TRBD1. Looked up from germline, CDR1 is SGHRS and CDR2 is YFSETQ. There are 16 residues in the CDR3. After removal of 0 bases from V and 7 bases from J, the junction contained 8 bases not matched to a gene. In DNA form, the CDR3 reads TGCGCCAGCAGCTTGGACCCCGGGACAGGAGGTGAAAAACTGTTTTTT. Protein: CASSLDPGTGGEKLFF.

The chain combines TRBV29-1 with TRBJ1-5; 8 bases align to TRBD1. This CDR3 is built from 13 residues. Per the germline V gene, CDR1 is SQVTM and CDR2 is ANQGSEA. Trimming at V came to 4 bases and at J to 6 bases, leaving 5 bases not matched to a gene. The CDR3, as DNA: TGCAGCGTTGGCCAGGGGGCGGGTCAGCCCCAGCATTTT. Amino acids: CSVGQGAGQPQHF.

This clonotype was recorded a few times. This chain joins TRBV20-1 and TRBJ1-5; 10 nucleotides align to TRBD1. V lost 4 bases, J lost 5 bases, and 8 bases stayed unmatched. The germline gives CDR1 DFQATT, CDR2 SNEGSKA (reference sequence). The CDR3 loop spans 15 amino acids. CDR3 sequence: CSATLGQGGYQPQHF. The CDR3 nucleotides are TGCAGTGCTACCCTAGGACAGGGGGGCTATCAGCCCCAGCATTTT.

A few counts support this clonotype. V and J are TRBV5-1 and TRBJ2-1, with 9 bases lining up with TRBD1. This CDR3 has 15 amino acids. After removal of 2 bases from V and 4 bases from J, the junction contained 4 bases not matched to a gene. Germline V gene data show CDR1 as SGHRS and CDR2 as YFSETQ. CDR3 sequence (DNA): TGCGCCAGCAGCTTTCCGGACAGGGGTTACAATGAGCAGTTCTTC. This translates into CASSFPDRGYNEQFF.

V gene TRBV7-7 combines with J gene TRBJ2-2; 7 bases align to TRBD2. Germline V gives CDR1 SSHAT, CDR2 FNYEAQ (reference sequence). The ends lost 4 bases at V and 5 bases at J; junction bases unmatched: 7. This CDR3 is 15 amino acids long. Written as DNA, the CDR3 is TGTGCCAGCAGCTCGGGACTATTCAGTACCGGGGAGCTGTTTTTT. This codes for CASSSGLFSTGELFF.

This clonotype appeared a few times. The CDR3 DNA reads as TGCGCCAGCAGCACCACGACTAGCGGTACCGGGGAGCTGTTTTTT. Residues: CASSTTTSGTGELFF. V and J are TRBV5-1 and TRBJ2-2, with 9 positions matching TRBD2. Germline trimming cut 4 bases from V and 5 bases from J; bases unmatched to any gene: 6. Germline values: CDR1 SGHRS, CDR2 YFSETQ. This CDR3 contains 15 residues. Full variable domain (outside the CDR3, taken from reference TRBV5-1 and TRBJ2-2): KAGVTQTPRYLIKTRGQQVTLSCSPISGHRSVSWYQQTPGQGLQFLFEYFSETQRNKGNFPGRFSGRQFSNSRSEMNVSTLELGDSALYLCASSTTTSGTGELFFGEGSRLTVL.

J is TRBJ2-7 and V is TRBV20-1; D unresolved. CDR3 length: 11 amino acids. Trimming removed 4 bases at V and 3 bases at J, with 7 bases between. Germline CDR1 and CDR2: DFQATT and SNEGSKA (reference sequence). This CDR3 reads CSATSGYEQYF. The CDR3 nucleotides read TGCAGTGCTACTTCCGGCTACGAGCAGTACTTC.

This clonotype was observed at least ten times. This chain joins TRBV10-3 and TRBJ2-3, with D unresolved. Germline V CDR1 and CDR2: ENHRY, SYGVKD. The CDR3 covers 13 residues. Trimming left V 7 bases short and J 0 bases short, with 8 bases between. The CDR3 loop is CAITRRSTDTQYF. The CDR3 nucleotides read TGTGCCATCACCAGGCGAAGCACAGATACGCAGTATTTT.

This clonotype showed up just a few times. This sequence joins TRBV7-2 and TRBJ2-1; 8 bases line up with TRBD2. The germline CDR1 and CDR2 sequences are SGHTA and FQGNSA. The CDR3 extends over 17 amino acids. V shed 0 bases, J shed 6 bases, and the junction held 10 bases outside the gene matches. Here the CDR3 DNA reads TGTGCCAGCAGCTTAGCTAGCGGGGACTACATCCCCAATGAGCAGTTCTTC. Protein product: CASSLASGDYIPNEQFF.

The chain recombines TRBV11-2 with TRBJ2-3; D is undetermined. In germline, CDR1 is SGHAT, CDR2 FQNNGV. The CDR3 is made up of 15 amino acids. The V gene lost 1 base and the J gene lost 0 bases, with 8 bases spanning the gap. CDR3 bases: TGTGCCAGCAGCTTAGGCGATGCTAGCACAGATACGCAGTATTTT. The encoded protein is CASSLGDASTDTQYF.

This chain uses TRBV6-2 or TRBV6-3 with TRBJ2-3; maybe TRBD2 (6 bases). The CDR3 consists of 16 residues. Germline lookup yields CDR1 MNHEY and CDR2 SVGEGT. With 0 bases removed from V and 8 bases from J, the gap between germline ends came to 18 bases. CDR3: CASSYSMGGILRTQYF. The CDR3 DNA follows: TGTGCCAGCAGTTACTCGATGGGGGGAATACTTCGTACGCAGTATTTT.

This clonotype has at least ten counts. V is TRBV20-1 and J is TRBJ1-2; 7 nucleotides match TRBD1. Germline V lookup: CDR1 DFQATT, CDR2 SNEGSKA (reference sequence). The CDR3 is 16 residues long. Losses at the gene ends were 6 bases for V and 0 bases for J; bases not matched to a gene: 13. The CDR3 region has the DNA TGCAGTGCCCCCGGACAGGCCGTTTCATCTAACTATGGCTACACCTTC. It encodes CSAPGQAVSSNYGYTF.

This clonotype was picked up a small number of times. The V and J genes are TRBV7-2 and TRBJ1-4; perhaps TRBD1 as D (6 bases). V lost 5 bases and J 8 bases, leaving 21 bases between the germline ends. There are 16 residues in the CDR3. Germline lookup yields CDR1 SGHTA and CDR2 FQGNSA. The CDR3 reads CASSLQGRTRREKLFF. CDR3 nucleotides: TGTGCCAGCAGCCTACAGGGCCGGACTCGAAGAGAAAAACTGTTTTTT. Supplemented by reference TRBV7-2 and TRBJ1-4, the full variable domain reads GAGVSQSPSNKVTEKGKDVELRCDPISGHTALYWYRQSLGQGLEFLIYFQGNSAPDKSGLPSDRFSAERTGGSVSTLTIQRTQQEDSAVYLCASSLQGRTRREKLFFGSGTQLSVL.

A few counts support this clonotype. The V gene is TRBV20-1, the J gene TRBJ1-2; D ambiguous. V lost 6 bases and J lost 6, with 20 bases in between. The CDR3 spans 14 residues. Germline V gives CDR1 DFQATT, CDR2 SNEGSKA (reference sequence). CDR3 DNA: TGCAGTGCCCGGCGGAATTGGGTTCGCGATGGCTACACCTTC. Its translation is CSARRNWVRDGYTF.

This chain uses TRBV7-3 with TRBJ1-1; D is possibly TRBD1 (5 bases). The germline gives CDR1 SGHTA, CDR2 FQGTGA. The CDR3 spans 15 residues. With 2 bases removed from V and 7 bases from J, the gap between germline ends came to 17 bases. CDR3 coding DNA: TGTGCCAGCAGCTTAGGGGGATTCGAAGGCGGTGAAGCTTTCTTT. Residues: CASSLGGFEGGEAFF.